Listed below are T cell receptor beta chains from one sample, sequenced in a study of human T cells and chemical hapten exposure. TCRdb used MiXCR to reprocess the RACE reads, holding one entry per CDR3 protein. Of 75,000 to 90,000 distinct CDR3 sequences in the sample, roughly 12% are singletons; the top ten hold 3.5%. The sequencing used whole blood, collected in connection with sensitization to the hapten diphenylcyclopropenone (DPC). Receptor source: a woman in her sixties or seventies with alopecia areata. Some clones in this sample may be carry-over from other donors' samples. Each CDR3 is given with its conserved first and last residue. Fields, in order: clone size, V gene, D gene, CDR3 length, J gene, CDR3 protein, CDR3 DNA. The D gene is left open where the match is weak. The size field is filled for only some rows; it gives once, few, many or a size class.

many	TRBV7-9	TRBD2	15	TRBJ2-7	CASGSGAHSSYEQYF	TGTGCCAGCGGGAGCGGGGCCCATAGCTCCTACGAGCAGTACTTC
few	TRBV20-1	.	13	TRBJ2-5	CSAVGLTQETQYF	TGCAGTGCGGTGGGACTTACGCAAGAGACCCAGTACTTC
many	TRBV6-6	.	16	TRBJ2-1	CASSYSLLDPVNEQFF	TGTGCCAGCAGTTACTCGCTTTTGGACCCCGTCAATGAGCAGTTCTTC
many	TRBV30	.	13	TRBJ1-4	CAWSGTGNEKLFF	TGTGCCTGGAGTGGGACGGGAAATGAAAAACTGTTTTTT
many	TRBV16	.	15	TRBJ1-5	CASSLTTGGRQPQHF	TGTGCCAGCAGCCTGACGACAGGCGGGCGGCAGCCCCAGCATTTT
.	TRBV11-2	.	10	TRBJ1-1	CASGRTEAFF	TGTGCTAGCGGGAGGACTGAAGCTTTCTTT
many	TRBV10-2	TRBD2	17	TRBJ2-6	CASSEVSGGSGANVLTF	TGCGCCAGCAGTGAGGTTAGCGGGGGCTCTGGGGCCAACGTCCTGACTTTC
few	TRBV7-3	.	12	TRBJ2-1	CASSPEGNEQFF	TGTGCCAGCAGCCCCGAAGGGAATGAGCAGTTCTTC
many	TRBV10-2	.	13	TRBJ1-1	CASRHIANTEAFF	TGCGCCAGCCGGCATATTGCAAACACTGAAGCTTTCTTT
few	TRBV7-6	.	13	TRBJ2-7	CASSRAETYEQYF	TGTGCCAGCAGCCGGGCGGAGACTTACGAGCAGTACTTC
many	TRBV5-8	.	16	TRBJ1-5	CASSLSPGDGNQPQHF	TGTGCCAGCAGCTTGTCGCCAGGGGATGGCAATCAGCCCCAGCATTTT
many	TRBV12-3/TRBV12-4	.	13	TRBJ2-5	CASSYAVQETQYF	TGTGCCAGCAGTTATGCGGTCCAAGAGACCCAGTACTTC
many	TRBV2	.	16	TRBJ2-6	CASNFRASGGANVLTF	TGTGCCAGCAATTTTAGGGCCTCCGGTGGGGCCAACGTCCTGACTTTC
.	TRBV12-3/TRBV12-4	.	13	TRBJ2-1	CASSLRSAGEQFF	TGTGCCAGCAGTTTACGGTCAGCTGGTGAGCAGTTCTTC
many	TRBV7-6	.	13	TRBJ1-2	CASSPDRTYGYTF	TGTGCCAGCAGCCCGGACAGAACCTATGGCTACACCTTC
many	TRBV29-1	.	14	TRBJ2-3	CSVERALVTDTQYF	TGCAGCGTTGAGCGGGCTCTGGTGACCGATACGCAGTATTTT
.	TRBV5-5	.	15	TRBJ1-2	CASSSRTVSLYGYTF	TGTGCCAGCAGCTCCAGGACAGTCTCACTCTATGGCTACACCTTC
many	TRBV23-1	.	15	TRBJ2-7	CASTPRQPDPYEQYF	TGCGCCAGCACCCCTCGACAGCCAGATCCGTACGAGCAGTACTTC
many	TRBV29-1	TRBD2	12	TRBJ2-1	CSTSGGYNEQFF	TGCAGCACTAGCGGGGGGTACAATGAGCAGTTCTTC
many	TRBV20-1	.	15	TRBJ2-3	CSATGVAADPDTQYF	TGCAGTGCTACTGGGGTAGCGGCCGATCCAGATACGCAGTATTTT
.	TRBV19	.	13	TRBJ2-7	CASSTGLNYEQYF	TGTGCCAGTAGTACGGGACTGAACTACGAGCAGTACTTC
many	TRBV3-1	.	14	TRBJ1-1	CASSQDFGRTEAFF	TGTGCCAGCAGCCAAGATTTCGGCAGGACTGAAGCTTTCTTT